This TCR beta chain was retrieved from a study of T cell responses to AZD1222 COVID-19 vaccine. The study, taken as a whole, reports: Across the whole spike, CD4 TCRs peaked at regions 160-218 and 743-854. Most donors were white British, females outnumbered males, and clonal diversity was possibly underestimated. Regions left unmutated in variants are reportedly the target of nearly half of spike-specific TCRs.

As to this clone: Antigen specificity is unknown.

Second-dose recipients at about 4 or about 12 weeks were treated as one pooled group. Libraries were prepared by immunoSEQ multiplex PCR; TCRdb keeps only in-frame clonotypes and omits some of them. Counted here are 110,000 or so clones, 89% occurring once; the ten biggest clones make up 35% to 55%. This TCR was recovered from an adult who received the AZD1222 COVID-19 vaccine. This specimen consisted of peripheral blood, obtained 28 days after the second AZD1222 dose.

The CDR3 nucleotides are TGTGCCAGCAGCACAGACCTTAACGCCGGGGAGCTGTTTTTT. Translating gives CASSTDLNAGELFF. V usage is TRBV6-5 and J usage is TRBJ2-2; D is uncertain. The CDR3 runs 14 residues. CDR1 and CDR2 from the germline V gene are MNHEY and SVGAGI. Trimming took off 6 bases at V and 6 bases at J, with 14 bases between the two ends.